Listed below are T cell receptor beta chains from one sample, sequenced in a study of CD4+ T cells in melanoma. TCRdb's copy holds only in-frame clones and misses some; the assay was immunoSEQ multiplex PCR. The table has over 100,000 clones, around 92% seen once; the top ten hold less than 4%. Source material: peripheral blood. The receptors shown here come from a human donor with melanoma. Each CDR3 is given with its conserved first and last residue. The order of the fields is D gene, clone size, V gene, CDR3 length, J gene, CDR3 DNA, CDR3 protein. D genes are given only for firm matches. A row's size may be missing; if present it is once, few, many or a size class.

d_call: NA; clone_size: NA; v_call: TRBV21-1; cdr3_length: 16; j_call: TRBJ2-7; cdr3_nt: TGTGCCAGCAGCAAACACAGGGAGGCGATCGATGGCGAGCAGTACTTC; cdr3_aa: CASSKHREAIDGEQYF
d_call: NA; clone_size: NA; v_call: TRBV18; cdr3_length: 14; j_call: TRBJ1-2; cdr3_nt: TGTGCCAGCTCAGTGGGACACCAGAACTATGGCTACACCTTC; cdr3_aa: CASSVGHQNYGYTF
d_call: NA; clone_size: NA; v_call: TRBV28; cdr3_length: 13; j_call: TRBJ2-2; cdr3_nt: TGTGCCAGCAGTTACCCAGTCACCGGGGAGCTGTTTTTT; cdr3_aa: CASSYPVTGELFF
d_call: NA; clone_size: few; v_call: TRBV30; cdr3_length: 14; j_call: TRBJ2-7; cdr3_nt: TGTGCCTGGAGTAGGATTGGAGTATTTGGCGAGCAGTACTTC; cdr3_aa: CAWSRIGVFGEQYF
d_call: NA; clone_size: NA; v_call: TRBV6-7; cdr3_length: 16; j_call: TRBJ2-7; cdr3_nt: TGTGCCAGCAGTTACACCGACCCAAACAACTCCTACGAGCAGTACTTC; cdr3_aa: CASSYTDPNNSYEQYF
d_call: NA; clone_size: NA; v_call: TRBV15; cdr3_length: 14; j_call: TRBJ2-3; cdr3_nt: TGTGCCACCAGCAGAGATCTAGGGACAGATACGCAGTATTTT; cdr3_aa: CATSRDLGTDTQYF
d_call: NA; clone_size: NA; v_call: TRBV30; cdr3_length: 12; j_call: TRBJ2-7; cdr3_nt: TGTGCCTGGAGTGTAATGGCCTACGAGCAGTACTTC; cdr3_aa: CAWSVMAYEQYF
d_call: TRBD2; clone_size: NA; v_call: TRBV27; cdr3_length: 15; j_call: TRBJ2-7; cdr3_nt: TGTGCCAGCAGTCTCGAACTAGCGGGGCCTTACGAGCAGTACTTC; cdr3_aa: CASSLELAGPYEQYF
d_call: NA; clone_size: NA; v_call: TRBV15; cdr3_length: 12; j_call: TRBJ1-2; cdr3_nt: TGTGCCATCAGCAGACGGGACTATGGCTACACCTTC; cdr3_aa: CAISRRDYGYTF
d_call: NA; clone_size: NA; v_call: TRBV9; cdr3_length: 16; j_call: TRBJ2-7; cdr3_nt: TGTGCCAGCAGCGCGACCGGGACTCCCTTTGGAGGCGAGCAGTACTTC; cdr3_aa: CASSATGTPFGGEQYF
d_call: TRBD1; clone_size: NA; v_call: TRBV2; cdr3_length: 14; j_call: TRBJ1-5; cdr3_nt: TGTGCCAGCAGCCCGGGACAGCACAATCAGCCCCAGCATTTT; cdr3_aa: CASSPGQHNQPQHF
d_call: NA; clone_size: NA; v_call: TRBV5-1; cdr3_length: 12; j_call: TRBJ2-3; cdr3_nt: TGCGCCAGCGGCAGTGGGGGCGATACGCAGTATTTT; cdr3_aa: CASGSGGDTQYF
d_call: NA; clone_size: once; v_call: TRBV5-1; cdr3_length: 14; j_call: TRBJ1-4; cdr3_nt: TGCGCCAGCAGCTTGGGGGTGTTTTCTGAAAAACTGTTTTTT; cdr3_aa: CASSLGVFSEKLFF
d_call: TRBD1; clone_size: once; v_call: TRBV5-1; cdr3_length: 14; j_call: TRBJ2-6; cdr3_nt: TGCGCCAGCGGAACAGGGGCTGGGGCCAACGTCCTGACTTTC; cdr3_aa: CASGTGAGANVLTF
d_call: NA; clone_size: NA; v_call: TRBV2; cdr3_length: 13; j_call: TRBJ2-2; cdr3_nt: TGTGCCAGCAGGATCGAGAACACCGGGGAGCTGTTTTTT; cdr3_aa: CASRIENTGELFF
d_call: TRBD2; clone_size: NA; v_call: TRBV19; cdr3_length: 13; j_call: TRBJ2-3; cdr3_nt: TGTGCCAGTAGGGAACTAGCGACGGATACGCAGTATTTT; cdr3_aa: CASRELATDTQYF
d_call: NA; clone_size: NA; v_call: TRBV7-3; cdr3_length: 14; j_call: TRBJ2-7; cdr3_nt: TGTGCCAGCAGCTTAGACAGGATTGGCTACGAGCAGTACTTC; cdr3_aa: CASSLDRIGYEQYF
d_call: NA; clone_size: NA; v_call: TRBV11-3; cdr3_length: 14; j_call: TRBJ1-1; cdr3_nt: TGTGCCAGCAGCTTAGGCCGGATGAACACTGAAGCTTTCTTT; cdr3_aa: CASSLGRMNTEAFF